One and the same sample provided the 25 T cell receptor beta chains below, sequenced in a study of shared clonotypes between healthy human individuals. Generated by immunoSEQ multiplex PCR, the TCRdb table keeps only in-frame clones and is missing some. The sample yields 2 million to 2.5 million clones, 90% to 95% seen once. The sequenced material came from naive CD4+ T cells from PBMCs. Described subset: CD45RA+ positively selected. These receptor sequences come from a young man in good health. Some clones in this sample may be carry-over from other donors' samples.

The rearrangement joins TRBV18 to TRBJ2-7; 9 nucleotides line up with TRBD1. The CDR3 length is 14 residues. The V segment lost 6 bases and the J segment 6 bases; nucleotides outside the gene matches: 9. In germline, CDR1 is KGHSH, CDR2 LQKENI. The CDR3 region has the DNA TGTGCCAGCTCCCAACAGGGGGCTCAAGGCGAGCAGTACTTC. It specifies CASSQQGAQGEQYF. Supplemented by reference TRBV18 and TRBJ2-7, the full variable domain reads NAGVMQNPRHLVRRRGQEARLRCSPMKGHSHVYWYRQLPEEGLKFMVYLQKENIIDESGMPKERFSAEFPKEGPSILRIQQVVRGDSAAYFCASSQQGAQGEQYFGPGTRLTVT.

This chain joins TRBV4-3 and TRBJ2-4; D gene ambiguous. Germline-derived CDR1 and CDR2 are LGHNA and YSLEER. This CDR3 region has 13 residues. V dropped 0 bases and J dropped 6 bases, with 6 bases sitting between them. CDR3 nucleotides: TGCGCCAGCAGCCAAGAGTACGGAAACATTCAGTACTTC. Encoded protein: CASSQEYGNIQYF.

V usage is TRBV5-1 and J usage is TRBJ1-1; TRBD1 is a possible D gene (5 bases). Germline CDR1 SGHRS, CDR2 YFSETQ. V lost 4 bases to trimming and J lost 5 bases, with 21 bases between them. CDR3 length equals 16 residues. The CDR3 region has the DNA TGCGCCAGCAGCCATGAACCCCCAGGGACCGAAACTGAAGCTTTCTTT. This encodes CASSHEPPGTETEAFF.

The V call is TRBV7-8, the J call TRBJ1-5; D is ambiguous. CDR1 is SGHVS, CDR2 FQNEAQ, per germline. The CDR3 is made up of 15 amino acids. With 0 bases removed from V and 4 bases from J, the gap between germline ends came to 10 bases. The DNA of the CDR3 is TGTGCCAGCAGCTTAGCGCGGGCAGCGAATCAGCCCCAGCATTTT. Encoded protein: CASSLARAANQPQHF.

The chain couples TRBV27 to TRBJ1-3, with D perhaps TRBD1 (5 bases). The CDR3 sequence is 15 residues long. V dropped 0 bases and J dropped 2 bases, with 8 bases sitting between them. Germline assignment: CDR1 MNHEY and CDR2 SMNVEV (reference sequence). The CDR3 here is CASSLSRGAGNTIYF. The CDR3 bases are TGTGCCAGCAGTTTATCGAGGGGAGCTGGAAACACCATATATTTT.

The V call is TRBV29-1, the J call TRBJ2-1; D not resolved. With 7 bases removed from V and 8 bases from J, the gap between germline ends came to 15 bases. There are 12 residues in the CDR3. The V gene's germline CDR1 is SQVTM and CDR2 ANQGSEA. The CDR3 sequence: CSGAKSGDEQFF. DNA for the CDR3: TGCAGCGGTGCCAAGAGTGGGGATGAGCAGTTCTTC.

The chain is built from TRBV10-3 and TRBJ2-2, with a weak D call TRBD2 (7 bases). Trimming pared 2 bases from V and 0 bases from J, leaving 13 bases between. The CDR3 totals 17 residues. CDR1 is ENHRY, CDR2 SYGVKD, per germline. Here the CDR3 DNA reads TGTGCCATCAGTGAGCGAGGGGGGACTACGAACACCGGGGAGCTGTTTTTT. Residues: CAISERGGTTNTGELFF.

To note about this clone: The same CDR3 also results from other DNA sequences found in this sample. The chain combines TRBV6-5 with TRBJ1-2; TRBD1 matches 8 bases. Germline lookup yields CDR1 MNHEY and CDR2 SVGAGI. V lost 5 bases and J lost 7; bases outside the gene matches: 0. The CDR3 runs to 11 residues. CDR3 sequence (DNA): TGTGCCAGCAGTACAGGGGGTGGCTACACCTTC. Protein sequence: CASSTGGGYTF.

Points on this clone: Other DNA sequences in the sample encode the same CDR3. The CDR3 here is CASSPGGYGYTF. The DNA for the CDR3 is TGCGCCAGCAGCCCGGGCGGCTATGGCTACACCTTC. The genes are TRBV5-1 and TRBJ1-2; D unclear. The CDR3 has 12 residues. V was cut by 4 bases and J by 4 bases, with 8 bases left in between. CDR1 SGHRS and CDR2 YFSETQ come from the germline V gene.

The rearrangement uses TRBV2 and TRBJ2-7; D tentatively fits TRBD1 or TRBD2 (5 bases each). Germline V lookup: CDR1 SNHLY, CDR2 FYNNEI. The CDR3 spans 14 residues. V lost 6 bases to trimming and J lost 3 bases, with 15 bases between them. CDR3 nucleotide sequence: TGTGCCAGCAGCGAACGGGACGGTATCTACGAGCAGTACTTC. Translating it yields CASSERDGIYEQYF.

This chain connects TRBV28 to TRBJ2-3; the D is unclear. Germline CDR1 reads MDHEN; CDR2 reads SYDVKM. V lost 4 bases and J 5 bases, leaving 7 bases between the germline ends. The CDR3 is 12 amino acids. The CDR3 loop reads CASSWAKDTQYF. The CDR3 coding sequence is TGTGCCAGCAGTTGGGCAAAAGATACGCAGTATTTT.

The rearrangement uses TRBV28 and TRBJ1-1, with D perhaps TRBD1 (5 bases). The CDR3 has 17 amino acids. Trimming removed 2 bases at V and 6 bases at J, with 22 bases between. Germline V gives CDR1 MDHEN, CDR2 SYDVKM. The CDR3 is CASSLGRYGTLRAEAFF. The CDR3 DNA is TGTGCCAGCAGTTTAGGTAGGTATGGGACCCTCAGGGCTGAAGCTTTCTTT.

The chain is built from TRBV9 and TRBJ2-1; D is perhaps TRBD2 (6 bases). Germline V gene sequence: CDR1 SGDLS, CDR2 YYNGEE. CDR3 size: 14 residues. V shed 3 bases and J shed 10 bases, with 17 bases lying between them. CDR3 nucleotides: TGTGCCAGCAGCGAACTAGCCTACCACGTGGAGCAGTTCTTC. This codes for CASSELAYHVEQFF. The full variable domain, rest sourced from reference TRBV9 and TRBJ2-1, is DSGVTQTPKHLITATGQRVTLRCSPRSGDLSVYWYQQSLDQGLQFLIQYYNGEERAKGNILERFSAQQFPDLHSELNLSSLELGDSALYFCASSELAYHVEQFFGPGTRLTVL.

A few counts support this clone. The rearrangement links TRBV6-6 to TRBJ1-5, with a possible D match to TRBD1 (6 bases). V gave up 5 bases and J gave up 5 bases, with 10 bases separating them. The CDR3 totals 13 residues. CDR1 MNHNY and CDR2 SVGAGI come from the germline V gene (reference sequence). The CDR3: CASSLDSHQPQHF. The DNA for the CDR3 is TGTGCCAGCAGTCTGGACAGTCATCAGCCCCAGCATTTT.

V usage is TRBV30 and J usage is TRBJ2-7; D is possibly TRBD1 or TRBD2 (7 bases each). Germline loops: CDR1 GTSNPN, CDR2 SVGIG (reference sequence). V lost 3 bases, J lost 3 bases, and 12 bases lay in between. The CDR3 loop spans 13 amino acids. The CDR3: CAWRGGGRYEQYF. Here the CDR3 DNA reads TGTGCCTGGAGGGGAGGGGGCCGCTACGAGCAGTACTTC.

This chain joins TRBV28 and TRBJ1-4; 8 bases agree with TRBD1. The germline gives CDR1 MDHEN, CDR2 SYDVKM. Trimming at V came to 4 bases and at J to 11 bases, leaving 12 bases not matched to a gene. This CDR3 has 15 residues. CDR3 nucleotides: TGTGCCAGCAGTTCTCCCGGGACAGGTGTTAACAAACTGTTTTTT. The encoded protein is CASSSPGTGVNKLFF.

The chain is built from TRBV7-9 and TRBJ1-1, with D maybe TRBD1 (6 bases). The CDR3 has 12 residues. Germline V lookup: CDR1 SEHNR, CDR2 FQNEAQ (reference sequence). V shed 1 base and J shed 10 bases, with 10 bases lying between them. CDR3 sequence: CASSLDRGGAFF. The CDR3 DNA reads as TGTGCCAGCAGCTTAGACCGAGGGGGAGCTTTCTTT.

The chain links TRBV4-1 to TRBJ1-2, with D hard to call. The germline V gene encodes CDR1 MGHRA and CDR2 YSYEKL. The CDR3 is made up of 14 amino acids. Trimming cost V 4 bases and J 3 bases, with 12 bases left between them. The CDR3 here is CASSPAKVDYGYTF. CDR3 bases: TGCGCCAGCAGCCCAGCAAAGGTTGACTATGGCTACACCTTC.

Concerning this clone itself: The identical CDR3 is also encoded by other nucleotide sequences in the sample. The rearrangement links TRBV30 to TRBJ1-5; D is uncertain. The germline V gene has CDR1 GTSNPN and CDR2 SVGIG (reference sequence). CDR3 length: 13 residues. Trimming removed 0 bases from V and 7 bases from J, with 10 bases in between. CDR3 coding DNA: TGTGCCTGGAGTGTAACCGTTGGGCAGCCCCAGCATTTT. Encoded protein: CAWSVTVGQPQHF.

This clone was seen only once. The rearrangement uses TRBV9 and TRBJ2-1; 9 bases agree with TRBD2. The germline V gene has CDR1 SGDLS and CDR2 YYNGEE. V lost 3 bases, J lost 7 bases, and 5 bases stayed unmatched. The CDR3 is made up of 14 amino acids. The CDR3 DNA reads TGTGCCAGCAGCGGGACTAGCGTGATGAATGAGCAGTTCTTC. This gives the protein CASSGTSVMNEQFF. The full variable domain, rest sourced from reference TRBV9 and TRBJ2-1, is DSGVTQTPKHLITATGQRVTLRCSPRSGDLSVYWYQQSLDQGLQFLIQYYNGEERAKGNILERFSAQQFPDLHSELNLSSLELGDSALYFCASSGTSVMNEQFFGPGTRLTVL.

The CDR3 DNA reads as TGCGCCAGCAGCTACGTCTCAGGGGGAAGCACTGAAGCTTTCTTT. Residues: CASSYVSGGSTEAFF. V and J are TRBV5-1 and TRBJ1-1; TRBD1 aligns across 7 bases. This CDR3 has 15 residues. The germline gives CDR1 SGHRS, CDR2 YFSETQ. The trim removed 3 bases at V and 4 bases at J, leaving 9 bases unmatched.

The DNA of the CDR3 is TGTGCCAGCAGTTCCCTCCTGGGTTCCTACGAGCAGTACTTC. This translates into CASSSLLGSYEQYF. The chain links TRBV6-6 to TRBJ2-7; unclear D gene. The CDR3 has 14 residues. Germline CDR1 MNHNY, CDR2 SVGAGI (reference sequence). V was trimmed by 4 bases and J by 1 base, leaving 11 bases between them.

The CDR3 DNA reads as TGTGCCAGCAGCCAACAAGGGGACATTCAGTGGGGCGGCTACACCTTC. It is translated as CASSQQGDIQWGGYTF. J is TRBJ1-2 and V is TRBV4-2; D is perhaps TRBD1 (6 bases). Trimming took 2 bases from V and 8 from J, leaving 21 bases between them. The CDR3 has 16 amino acids. Germline CDR1 reads LGHNA; CDR2 reads YNFKEQ.

The chain carries TRBV5-1 and TRBJ2-5; D is ambiguous. The V gene's germline CDR1 is SGHRS and CDR2 YFSETQ. V dropped 7 bases and J dropped 6 bases, with 10 bases sitting between them. This CDR3 is built from 11 residues. This chain's CDR3 is CASATSKTQYF. The DNA for the CDR3 is TGCGCCAGCGCCACAAGCAAGACCCAGTACTTC. Drawing the rest from reference TRBV5-1 and TRBJ2-5, the complete variable domain is KAGVTQTPRYLIKTRGQQVTLSCSPISGHRSVSWYQQTPGQGLQFLFEYFSETQRNKGNFPGRFSGRQFSNSRSEMNVSTLELGDSALYLCASATSKTQYFGPGTRLLVL.

This chain joins TRBV10-3 and TRBJ2-1, with 14 bases lining up with TRBD2. V lost 7 bases, J lost 6 bases, and 5 bases stayed unmatched. Germline V gene sequence: CDR1 ENHRY, CDR2 SYGVKD. The CDR3 has 15 residues. This chain's CDR3 is CAINPTSGRANEQFF. Written as DNA, the CDR3 is TGTGCCATCAACCCGACTAGCGGGAGGGCCAATGAGCAGTTCTTC.